This T cell receptor beta chain is drawn from a study of regulatory T cells in long-lasting Graves disease. The authors built TCR beta libraries using iRepertoire HTBI primers and Arm-PCR of CDR3 regions. TCRdb recomputed calls from the multiplex PCR reads with MiXCR, one row per CDR3 protein. Among under 700,000 distinct CDR3 sequences listed, about 16% were seen once. The table lists this clonotype with many counts. This CDR3 region has 16 residues. Germline V gives CDR1 SGHRS, CDR2 YFSETQ. V gave up 2 bases and J gave up 0 bases, with 11 bases separating them. Time point in this sample: newly diagnosed GD, antithyroid drugs for less than 3 months. PBMC RNA served as the TCR library source. In addition, the sample was reused for a study of T cells in Graves' hyperthyroidism and ophthalmopathy.

The chain couples TRBV5-1 to TRBJ2-2; possibly TRBD1 or TRBD2 for D (6 bases each). This specimen consisted of peripheral blood mononuclear cells (PBMCs), obtained at new diagnosis, from a patient treated with antithyroid drugs. The receptor comes from a woman aged 35-65 years with Graves disease. CDR3 coding DNA: TGCGCCAGCAGCTTTTTAGGGGGGTCGAACACCGGGGAGCTGTTTTTT. Its translation: CASSFLGGSNTGELFF.